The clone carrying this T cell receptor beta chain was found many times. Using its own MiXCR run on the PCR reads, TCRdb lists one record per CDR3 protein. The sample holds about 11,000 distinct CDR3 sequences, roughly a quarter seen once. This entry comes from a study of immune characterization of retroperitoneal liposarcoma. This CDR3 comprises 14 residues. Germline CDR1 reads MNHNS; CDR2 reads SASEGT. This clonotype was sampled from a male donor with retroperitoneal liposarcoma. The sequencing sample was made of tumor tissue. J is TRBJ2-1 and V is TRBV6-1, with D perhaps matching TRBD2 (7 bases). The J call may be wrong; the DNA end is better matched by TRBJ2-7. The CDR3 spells CASSERGALAEQYF. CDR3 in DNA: TGTGCCAGCAGTGAACGGGGGGCGTTGGCCGAGCAGTACTTC.